One and the same sample provided the 26 T cell receptor beta chains below, sequenced in a study of control samples from healthy donors and cancer patients. Some clones are missing from TCRdb's copy, which holds only in-frame ones; the method was immunoSEQ multiplex PCR. This table has about 97,000 clones, about 90% appearing once. The source material was blood. The origin of the receptors is a woman in her late teens or twenties in good health.

This clone was recorded only once. The identical CDR3 is also encoded by other nucleotide sequences in the sample. The chain joins TRBV18 to TRBJ2-6; unclear D gene. This CDR3 has 14 residues. Trimming left V 3 bases short and J 0 bases short, with 3 bases between. Germline values: CDR1 KGHSH, CDR2 LQKENI. DNA of the CDR3: TGTGCCAGCTCACCCGGCTCTGGGGCCAACGTCCTGACTTTC. This translates into CASSPGSGANVLTF.

The CDR3 loop is CASSLAPGAGNTIYF. The DNA of the CDR3 is TGTGCCAGCAGCTTAGCCCCAGGAGCGGGAAACACCATATATTTT. The rearrangement links TRBV7-6 to TRBJ1-3; D is uncertain. CDR3 length equals 15 residues. Germline V gives CDR1 SGHVS, CDR2 FNYEAQ. V was cut by 0 bases and J by 4 bases, with 10 bases left in between. The variable domain in full, with the rest retrieved from reference TRBV7-6 and TRBJ1-3, is GAGVSQSPRYKVTKRGQDVALRCDPISGHVSLYWYRQALGQGPEFLTYFNYEAQQDKSGLPNDRFSAERPEGSISTLTIQRTEQRDSAMYRCASSLAPGAGNTIYFGEGSWLTVV.

The chain links TRBV19 to TRBJ1-5; perhaps TRBD1 as D (6 bases). From germline, CDR1 is LNHDA and CDR2 SQIVND (reference sequence). The CDR3 loop spans 17 amino acids. V dropped 2 bases and J dropped 0 bases, with 14 bases sitting between them. CDR3 in amino acids: CASSISQGIGSNQPQHF. CDR3 nucleotides: TGTGCCAGTAGTATATCACAGGGAATAGGTAGCAATCAGCCCCAGCATTTT. Combining the CDR3 with reference TRBV19 and TRBJ1-5 gives the whole variable domain DGGITQSPKYLFRKEGQNVTLSCEQNLNHDAMYWYRQDPGQGLRLIYYSQIVNDFQKGDIAEGYSVSREKKESFPLTVTSAQKNPTAFYLCASSISQGIGSNQPQHFGDGTRLSIL.

This clone has a single count. The chain carries TRBV18 and TRBJ2-4, with 8 nucleotides matching TRBD1. Trimming took 1 base from V and 11 from J; bases not matched to a gene: 4. Per germline, CDR1 KGHSH and CDR2 LQKENI. The CDR3 extends over 13 amino acids. This chain's CDR3 is CASSPLRGPFQYF. DNA of the CDR3: TGTGCCAGCTCACCACTCAGGGGGCCTTTTCAGTACTTC. Complete variable domain (other parts from reference TRBV18 and TRBJ2-4): NAGVMQNPRHLVRRRGQEARLRCSPMKGHSHVYWYRQLPEEGLKFMVYLQKENIIDESGMPKERFSAEFPKEGPSILRIQQVVRGDSAAYFCASSPLRGPFQYFGAGTRLSVL.

The rearrangement links TRBV9 to TRBJ2-7; 7 nucleotides match TRBD1. V lost 4 bases, J lost 3 bases, and 7 bases stayed unmatched. Germline-derived CDR1 and CDR2 are SGDLS and YYNGEE. CDR3 length equals 14 residues. The CDR3 DNA sequence: TGTGCCAGCAGCCTGACAGGGTCAATCTACGAGCAGTACTTC. This codes for CASSLTGSIYEQYF.

The rearrangement uses TRBV4-1 and TRBJ1-6, with TRBD1 as a possible D gene (5 bases). This CDR3 spans 14 amino acids. CDR1 and CDR2 from the germline V gene are MGHRA and YSYEKL. V was clipped by 1 base and J by 14 bases, with 15 bases between them. The CDR3 sequence: CASSQGGQGRALHF. The DNA of the CDR3 is TGCGCCAGCAGCCAAGGAGGCCAGGGCCGGGCCCTCCACTTT.

The chain joins TRBV11-3 to TRBJ2-1; D remains ambiguous. The CDR3 covers 16 residues. In germline, CDR1 is SGHNT, CDR2 YENEEA. The V end lost 2 bases, the J end lost 6 bases, and 17 bases lay between the germline ends. CDR3 region: CASSLSTPGGTNEQFF. Here the CDR3 DNA reads TGTGCCAGCAGCTTATCAACCCCGGGTGGCACCAATGAGCAGTTCTTC.

The chain uses TRBV18 and TRBJ1-5; no clear D gene. CDR1 is KGHSH, CDR2 LQKENI, per germline. This CDR3 is built from 15 residues. Trimming took off 6 bases at V and 0 bases at J, with 12 bases between the two ends. CDR3 in amino acids: CASSQRGNSNQPQHF. CDR3 DNA sequence: TGTGCCAGCTCTCAGAGAGGGAATAGCAATCAGCCCCAGCATTTT.

This chain connects TRBV12-3 or TRBV12-4 to TRBJ1-6; D call uncertain. The CDR3 loop spans 13 amino acids. The V end was cut by 1 base, the J end by 6 bases, with 4 bases between. The CDR3 reads CASSLGGNSPLHF. CDR3 in DNA: TGTGCCAGCAGTTTAGGGGGTAATTCACCCCTCCACTTT.

The V and J genes are TRBV7-2 and TRBJ1-6; 9 bases line up with TRBD1. The V and J ends lost 5 bases and 9 bases, in that order; junction bases with no gene match: 5. There are 14 residues in the CDR3. Per the germline V gene, CDR1 is SGHTA and CDR2 is FQGNSA. CDR3 in amino acids: CASSLDRGFSPLHF. CDR3 bases: TGTGCCAGCAGCCTGGACAGGGGTTTTTCACCCCTCCACTTT.

The chain has TRBV11-3 and TRBJ2-4; 11 bases match TRBD2. Per germline, CDR1 SGHNT and CDR2 YENEEA. There are 17 residues in the CDR3. Trimming removed 0 bases from V and 9 bases from J; junction bases left unmatched: 10. The CDR3 protein is CASSLDFSGGARGIQYF. The CDR3 region has the DNA TGTGCCAGCAGCTTAGATTTTAGCGGGGGGGCCAGGGGCATTCAGTACTTC.

The chain employs TRBV20-1 and TRBJ2-3; 10 positions match TRBD2. V dropped 3 bases and J dropped 6; count of bases not matched to a gene: 6. Germline CDR1 is DFQATT and CDR2 is SNEGSKA (reference sequence). The CDR3 extends over 14 amino acids. As DNA, the CDR3 is TGCAGTGCTAGTATGGGACTAGCGAGGGATACGCAGTATTTT. Its translation: CSASMGLARDTQYF.

CDR3 loop: CASSLGTKEKLFF. DNA of the CDR3: TGTGCCAGCAGCTTGGGCACAAAGGAAAAACTGTTTTTT. V gene TRBV5-5 combines with J gene TRBJ1-4, with D unclear. With 0 bases removed from V and 8 bases from J, the gap between germline ends came to 8 bases. The CDR3 is made up of 13 amino acids. Germline V gene data show CDR1 as SGHKS and CDR2 as YYEKEE (reference sequence).

The chain links TRBV4-2 to TRBJ1-5; TRBD1 might be the D (5 bases). CDR1 LGHNA and CDR2 YNFKEQ come from the germline V gene. The CDR3 is made up of 16 amino acids. Trimming cost V 4 bases and J 6 bases, with 19 bases left between them. In nucleotides, the CDR3 is TGTGCCAGCAGCCCTGAGGTAGGGGCCCGGGCTCAGCCCCAGCATTTT. It encodes CASSPEVGARAQPQHF.

The chain employs TRBV6-4 and TRBJ2-3; D call uncertain. Germline-derived CDR1 and CDR2 are MRHNA and SNTAGT. The CDR3 loop spans 13 amino acids. V was pared by 5 bases and J by 0 bases, with 6 bases between. CDR3 sequence (DNA): TGTGCCAGCAGTTCTGTTAGCACAGATACGCAGTATTTT. As protein: CASSSVSTDTQYF.

This sequence joins TRBV18 and TRBJ2-7; no firm D call. V was trimmed by 3 bases and J by 1 base, leaving 13 bases between them. The CDR3 has 15 residues. Germline V gene sequence: CDR1 KGHSH, CDR2 LQKENI. DNA for the CDR3: TGTGCCAGCTCACCTGACGGAACAATGTCCTACGAGCAGTACTTC. This translates into CASSPDGTMSYEQYF.

CDR3 DNA: TGTGCCAGCAGCCAAGATGGGGGGGGGTATTCTAAAAGGAGCACAGATACGCAGTATTTT. Amino acid sequence: CASSQDGGGYSKRSTDTQYF. The chain links TRBV3-1 (or the pseudogene TRBV3-2) to TRBJ2-3, with TRBD2 matching 7 bases. Unmatched junction bases numbered 15, after V lost 0 bases and J lost 0 bases. In germline, CDR1 is LGHDT, CDR2 YNNKEL (reference sequence). The CDR3 contains 20 residues.

The rearrangement joins TRBV6-2 or TRBV6-3 to TRBJ2-5, with 7 bases aligning to TRBD2. This CDR3 has 14 amino acids. The V gene's germline CDR1 is MNHEY and CDR2 SVGEGT. The trim removed 4 bases at V and 4 bases at J, leaving 6 bases unmatched. The CDR3 region has the DNA TGTGCCAGCAGTTGGAGCGGGGTTCGAGAGACCCAGTACTTC. This translates into CASSWSGVRETQYF.

The V and J genes are TRBV11-3 and TRBJ2-1; D remains unclear. V shed 5 bases and J shed 10 bases, with 12 bases lying between them. The CDR3 is made up of 12 amino acids. Germline V gene sequence: CDR1 SGHNT, CDR2 YENEEA. The CDR3 bases are TGTGCCAGCAGCCCCGTGAGGCGGGAGCAGTTCTTC. Protein: CASSPVRREQFF. Full variable domain (missing parts from reference TRBV11-3 and TRBJ2-1): EAGVVQSPRYKIIEKKQPVAFWCNPISGHNTLYWYLQNLGQGPELLIRYENEEAVDDSQLPKDRFSAERLKGVDSTLKIQPAELGDSAVYLCASSPVRREQFFGPGTRLTVL.

On this clone: The same CDR3 is also encoded by other DNA sequences in this sample. The chain links TRBV3-1 (or the pseudogene TRBV3-2) to TRBJ2-5; weak D call: TRBD1 (6 bases). V lost 0 bases to trimming and J lost 5 bases, with 7 bases between them. This CDR3 spans 13 amino acids. The germline CDR1 and CDR2 sequences are LGHDT and YNNKEL (reference sequence). The CDR3 nucleotides read TGTGCCAGCAGCCAAGATAGGGGGGAGACCCAGTACTTC. This encodes CASSQDRGETQYF.

The chain recombines TRBV6-2 or TRBV6-3 with TRBJ1-5; 10 nucleotides line up with TRBD1. The CDR3 totals 15 residues. Germline-derived CDR1 and CDR2 are MNHEY and SVGEGT. J gave up 3 bases and V 6 bases, and 5 bases lay outside the gene matches. The CDR3 DNA is TGTGCCAGCAGCATGGGACAGGGGATCAATCAGCCCCAGCATTTT. Encoded protein: CASSMGQGINQPQHF.

This chain connects TRBV7-8 to TRBJ2-5; tentative D call: TRBD1 (5 bases). Germline assignment: CDR1 SGHVS and CDR2 FQNEAQ. V was pared by 1 base and J by 1 base, with 16 bases between. CDR3 length: 17 amino acids. For the CDR3, the DNA is TGTGCCAGCAGCTTAGTCGTGTTTCGACAGATCCAAGAGACCCAGTACTTC. Its translation is CASSLVVFRQIQETQYF.

The chain couples TRBV7-8 to TRBJ1-5; unclear D gene. V was trimmed by 4 bases and J by 0 bases, leaving 4 bases between them. Germline CDR1 reads SGHVS; CDR2 reads FQNEAQ. This CDR3 contains 13 residues. In nucleotides, the CDR3 is TGTGCCAGCAGCTCAGATAGCAATCAGCCCCAGCATTTT. It encodes CASSSDSNQPQHF.

CDR3 in amino acids: CASSQYIRGELAKNIQYF. The DNA of the CDR3 is TGTGCCAGCAGCCAGTATATACGGGGGGAACTAGCCAAAAACATTCAGTACTTC. The rearrangement uses TRBV3-1 (or the pseudogene TRBV3-2) and TRBJ2-4; 7 bases line up with TRBD2. Germline CDR1 reads LGHDT; CDR2 reads YNNKEL (reference sequence). Germline trimming cut 3 bases from V and 0 bases from J; bases unmatched to any gene: 11. The CDR3 extends over 18 amino acids.

The rearrangement uses TRBV7-6 and TRBJ2-6; D is tentatively TRBD1 or TRBD2 (7 bases each). The CDR3 has 18 amino acids. V lost 6 bases and J 0 bases, leaving 18 bases between the germline ends. Per the germline V gene, CDR1 is SGHVS and CDR2 is FNYEAQ. CDR3 in amino acids: CASSGRGSGGSGANVLTF. CDR3 nucleotide sequence: TGTGCCAGCAGTGGGCGGGGGTCAGGGGGCTCTGGGGCCAACGTCCTGACTTTC.

This chain joins TRBV30 and TRBJ2-4; TRBD2 aligns across 9 bases. After removal of 2 bases from V and 6 bases from J, the junction contained 5 bases not matched to a gene. Per the germline V gene, CDR1 is GTSNPN and CDR2 is SVGIG (reference sequence). The CDR3 has 14 residues. CDR3 sequence reads: CAWSRTSDPNIQYF. The CDR3 DNA reads as TGTGCCTGGAGTCGGACTAGCGACCCAAACATTCAGTACTTC.